This TCR beta chain was obtained from a study of blood T cell repertoires in COVID-19. Study background: From the United States, Italy and Spain came samples of acute and convalescent COVID-19.

Original processing methods: By means of reference gene primer amplification, nucleated cell counts were estimated. The data were produced by immunoSEQ multiplex PCR, yet TCRdb's version contains in-frame clones alone and is incomplete. The V and J calls and clone size were taken over from that table, and D and trimming were inferred from the DNA. The table records fewer than 200,000 clones, about 83% of them present only once. V trimming: 5 bases; J trimming: 6 bases; junction bases outside the gene matches: 10. The V gene's germline CDR1 is SGHVS and CDR2 FQNEAQ. The CDR3 length is 15 residues. Sample: PBMCs or T cells enriched from blood (not recorded which). This clonotype was sampled from a woman aged 50 to 60 in a cohort exposed to, infected with or recovered from COVID-19 (not recorded which). This chain connects TRBV7-8 to TRBJ2-1; 7 bases align to TRBD2. The CDR3 bases are TGTGCCAGCAGCCCGATCGGCGGGAGAGGCAATGAGCAGTTCTTC. Its translation: CASSPIGGRGNEQFF.